This TCR beta chain was identified during a study of blood T cell repertoires in COVID-19. Authors' methods: Counts of nucleated cells, estimated from reference gene primer amplification, were obtained. Some clones are missing from TCRdb's copy, which holds only in-frame ones; the method was immunoSEQ multiplex PCR. The D gene and trimming were derived from the DNA, and the V and J assignments and clone size from that table. Found here are a few hundred thousand clones, 84% of them singletons; the top ten hold approximately 6.8%. Germline CDR1 reads LGHDT; CDR2 reads YNNKEL (reference sequence). Trimming removed 4 bases from V and 7 bases from J; junction bases left unmatched: 7. The CDR3 contains 14 residues.

V is TRBV3-1 (or the pseudogene TRBV3-2) and J is TRBJ1-2, with 9 bases matching TRBD1. The clonotype comes from a woman aged 40 to 55 who had recovered from COVID-19. The sequenced material came from PBMCs or T cells enriched from blood (not recorded which). CDR3 DNA sequence: TGTGCCAGCAGCCCCGGGACAGGGTCTCTTGGCTACACCTTC. Its protein product is CASSPGTGSLGYTF.